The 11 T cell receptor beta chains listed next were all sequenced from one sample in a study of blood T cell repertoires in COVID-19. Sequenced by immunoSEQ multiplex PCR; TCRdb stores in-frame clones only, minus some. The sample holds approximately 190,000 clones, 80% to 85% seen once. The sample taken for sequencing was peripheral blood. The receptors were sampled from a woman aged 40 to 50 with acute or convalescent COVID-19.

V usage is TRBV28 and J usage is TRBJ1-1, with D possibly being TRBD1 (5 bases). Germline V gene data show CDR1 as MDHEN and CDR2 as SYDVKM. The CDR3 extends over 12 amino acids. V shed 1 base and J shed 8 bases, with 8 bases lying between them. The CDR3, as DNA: TGTGCCAGCAGTTTATCCCGACAGGAAGCTTTCTTT. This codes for CASSLSRQEAFF.

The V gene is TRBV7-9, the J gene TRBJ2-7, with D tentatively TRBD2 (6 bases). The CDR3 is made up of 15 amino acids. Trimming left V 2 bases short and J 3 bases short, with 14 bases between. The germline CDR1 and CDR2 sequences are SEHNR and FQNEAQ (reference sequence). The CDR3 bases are TGTGCCAGCAGCTTAAGGTCGCGGGGAGACTACGAGCAGTACTTC. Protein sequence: CASSLRSRGDYEQYF.

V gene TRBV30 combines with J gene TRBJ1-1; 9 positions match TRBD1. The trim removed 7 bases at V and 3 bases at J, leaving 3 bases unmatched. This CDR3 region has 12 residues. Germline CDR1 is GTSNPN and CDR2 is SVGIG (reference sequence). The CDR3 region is CASDRGYTEAFF. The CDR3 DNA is TGTGCCTCGGACAGGGGATACACTGAAGCTTTCTTT.

CDR3 bases: TGTGCCAGCAGCTTGAGGGCAGGGTCGCTCGAGCAGTACTTC. It translates to CASSLRAGSLEQYF. The chain is built from TRBV5-4 and TRBJ2-7; a possible D gene is TRBD1 (5 bases). V was shortened by 1 base and J by 6 bases, with 14 bases between the two germline ends. The CDR3 contains 14 residues. The V gene's germline CDR1 is SGHNT and CDR2 YYREEE (reference sequence).

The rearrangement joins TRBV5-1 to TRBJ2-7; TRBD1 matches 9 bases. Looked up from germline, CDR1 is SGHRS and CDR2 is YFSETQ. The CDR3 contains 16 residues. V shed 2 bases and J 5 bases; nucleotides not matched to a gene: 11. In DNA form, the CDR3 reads TGCGCCAGCAGCTTAAATAGACAGGGGGGGATTGACGAGCAGTACTTC. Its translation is CASSLNRQGGIDEQYF. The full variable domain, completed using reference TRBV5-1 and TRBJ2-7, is KAGVTQTPRYLIKTRGQQVTLSCSPISGHRSVSWYQQTPGQGLQFLFEYFSETQRNKGNFPGRFSGRQFSNSRSEMNVSTLELGDSALYLCASSLNRQGGIDEQYFGPGTRLTVT.

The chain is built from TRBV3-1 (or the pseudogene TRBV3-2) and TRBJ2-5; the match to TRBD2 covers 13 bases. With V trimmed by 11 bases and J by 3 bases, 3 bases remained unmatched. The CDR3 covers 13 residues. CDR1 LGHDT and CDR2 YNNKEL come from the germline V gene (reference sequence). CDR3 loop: CAGGTSGKETQYF. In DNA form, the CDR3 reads TGTGCCGGAGGGACTAGCGGGAAAGAGACCCAGTACTTC.

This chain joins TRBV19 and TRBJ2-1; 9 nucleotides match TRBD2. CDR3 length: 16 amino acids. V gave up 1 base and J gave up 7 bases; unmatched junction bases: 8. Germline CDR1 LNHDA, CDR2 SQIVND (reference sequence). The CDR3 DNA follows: TGTGCCAGTAGTATAGCGGCGGGAGGGCCTTGGAATGAGCAGTTCTTC. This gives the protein CASSIAAGGPWNEQFF.

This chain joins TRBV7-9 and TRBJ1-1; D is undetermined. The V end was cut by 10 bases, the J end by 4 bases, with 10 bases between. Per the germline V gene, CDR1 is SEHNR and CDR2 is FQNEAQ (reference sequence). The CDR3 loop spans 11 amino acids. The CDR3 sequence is CATLSVTEAFF. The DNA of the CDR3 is TGTGCCACACTGTCCGTCACTGAAGCTTTCTTT.

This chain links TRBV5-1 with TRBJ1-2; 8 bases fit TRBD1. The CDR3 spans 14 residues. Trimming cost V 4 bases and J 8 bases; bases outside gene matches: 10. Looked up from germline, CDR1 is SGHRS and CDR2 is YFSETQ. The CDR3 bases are TGCGCCAGCAGCGCCCAGACAGGGGAAGGCGGCTACACCTTC. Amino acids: CASSAQTGEGGYTF.

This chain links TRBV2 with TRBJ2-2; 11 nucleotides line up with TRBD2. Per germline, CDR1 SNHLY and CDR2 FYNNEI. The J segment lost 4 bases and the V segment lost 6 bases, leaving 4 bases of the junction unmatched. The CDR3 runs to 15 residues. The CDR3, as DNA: TGTGCCAGCAGACTAGCGGGAGAGGGCACCGGGGAGCTGTTTTTT. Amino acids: CASRLAGEGTGELFF.

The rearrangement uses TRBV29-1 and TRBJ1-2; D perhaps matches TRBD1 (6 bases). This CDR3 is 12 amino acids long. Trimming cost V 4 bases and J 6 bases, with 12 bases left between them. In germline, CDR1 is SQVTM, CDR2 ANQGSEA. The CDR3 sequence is CSVVETGHGYTF. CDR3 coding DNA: TGCAGCGTTGTTGAAACAGGGCATGGCTACACCTTC.